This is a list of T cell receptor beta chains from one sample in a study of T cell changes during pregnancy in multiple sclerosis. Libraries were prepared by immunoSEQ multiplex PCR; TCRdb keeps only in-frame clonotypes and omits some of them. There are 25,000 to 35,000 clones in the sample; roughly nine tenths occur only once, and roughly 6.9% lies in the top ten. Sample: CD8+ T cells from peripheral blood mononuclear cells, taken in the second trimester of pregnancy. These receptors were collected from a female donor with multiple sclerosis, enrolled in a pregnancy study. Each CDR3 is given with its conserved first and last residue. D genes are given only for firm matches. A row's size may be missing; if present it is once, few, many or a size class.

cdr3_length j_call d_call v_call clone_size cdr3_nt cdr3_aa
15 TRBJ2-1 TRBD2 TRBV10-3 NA TGTGCCATCAGTGCAGGGACTAGTCCCTACAATGAGCAGTTCTTC CAISAGTSPYNEQFF
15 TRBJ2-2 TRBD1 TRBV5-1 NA TGCGCCAGCAGCGACGACAGGGGGCCCACCGGGGAGCTGTTTTTT CASSDDRGPTGELFF
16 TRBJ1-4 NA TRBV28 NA TGTGCCAGCAGTTCCTACAGGGAGTCAACTAATGAAAAACTGTTTTTT CASSSYRESTNEKLFF
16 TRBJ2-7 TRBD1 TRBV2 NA TGTGCCAGCAGGTCTACACCGGGACAGGGTGTCCACGAGCAGTACTTC CASRSTPGQGVHEQYF
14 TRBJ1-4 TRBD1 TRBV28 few TGTGCCAGCAGTGAAACAGGGGGCCCTGAAAAACTGTTTTTT CASSETGGPEKLFF
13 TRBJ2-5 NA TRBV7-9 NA TGTGCCAGCAGCTTAAACAGCAAAGAGACCCAGTACTTC CASSLNSKETQYF
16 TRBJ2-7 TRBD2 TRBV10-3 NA TGTGCCATCAGTGGTGAGGCGGGAGTAGTTAAGTACGAGCAGTACTTC CAISGEAGVVKYEQYF
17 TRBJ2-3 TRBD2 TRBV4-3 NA TGCGCCAGCAGCCAAGATTTTCAGCGGGGGGCCACAGATACGCAGTATTTT CASSQDFQRGATDTQYF
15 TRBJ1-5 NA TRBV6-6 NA TGTGCCAGCAGCAGCGGGCCCGGGGCCCATCAGCCCCAGCATTTT CASSSGPGAHQPQHF
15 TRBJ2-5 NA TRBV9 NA TGTGCCAGCAGCGTAGAGCAGGGAAGTCAAGAGACCCAGTACTTC CASSVEQGSQETQYF
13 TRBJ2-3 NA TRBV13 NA TGTGCCAGCAGCTTTGGAGCCCCAGATACGCAGTATTTT CASSFGAPDTQYF
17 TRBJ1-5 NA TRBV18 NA TGTGCCAGCTCTCAGGGGACAACCCCCTATAGCAATCAGCCCCAGCATTTT CASSQGTTPYSNQPQHF
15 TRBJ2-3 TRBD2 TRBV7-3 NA TGTGCCAGCAGCCGGACTAGCGGGAGGTCAGATACGCAGTATTTT CASSRTSGRSDTQYF
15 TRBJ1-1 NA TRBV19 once TGTGCCAGTAGTATTGAGCGGCTCTTGAACACTGAAGCTTTCTTT CASSIERLLNTEAFF
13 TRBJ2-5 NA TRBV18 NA TGTGCCAGCTCACCTTCGCAGGGGGAGACCCAGTACTTC CASSPSQGETQYF
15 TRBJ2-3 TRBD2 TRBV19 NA TGTGCCAGTAGTATAAGCGGGGGCCGCACAGATACGCAGTATTTT CASSISGGRTDTQYF
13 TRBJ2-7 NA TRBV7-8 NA TGTGCCAGCAGCTACGGTGCGGGCTACGAGCAGTACTTC CASSYGAGYEQYF
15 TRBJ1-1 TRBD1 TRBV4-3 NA TGCGCCAGCAGCCACGGCGGACAGGGTGGGACTGAAGCTTTCTTT CASSHGGQGGTEAFF
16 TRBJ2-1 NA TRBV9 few TGTGCCAGCAGCGTAGGTATAGCGGACCCCCCGGATGAGCAGTTCTTC CASSVGIADPPDEQFF
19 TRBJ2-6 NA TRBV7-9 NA TGTGCCAGCAGCTTATTCGGAGGGTTACCCCTCTCTGGGGCCAACGTCCTGACTTTC CASSLFGGLPLSGANVLTF
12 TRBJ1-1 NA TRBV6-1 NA TGTGCCAGTCAACACCCGAACACTGAAGCTTTCTTT CASQHPNTEAFF
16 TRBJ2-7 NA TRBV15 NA TGTGCCACCAGCAGTGGAGGGCAAGGTGGTTCCTACGAGCAGTACTTC CATSSGGQGGSYEQYF
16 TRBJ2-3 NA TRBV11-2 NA TGTGCCAGCAGCCATCCCCCCGGGAGTGGCACAGATACGCAGTATTTT CASSHPPGSGTDTQYF
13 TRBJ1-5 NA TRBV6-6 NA TGTGCCAGCAGTTACGGCCGCAATCAGCCCCAGCATTTT CASSYGRNQPQHF
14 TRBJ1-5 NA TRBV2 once TGTGCCAGCAGTGAACGGGACACCAATCAGCCCCAGCATTTT CASSERDTNQPQHF
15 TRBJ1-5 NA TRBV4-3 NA TGCGCCAGCAGCCAAGATCGGGAGAGTTATCAGCCCCAGCATTTT CASSQDRESYQPQHF
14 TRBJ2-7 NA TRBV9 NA TGTGCCAGCAGCCCGCGGACAGCTAACTACGAGCAGTACTTC CASSPRTANYEQYF
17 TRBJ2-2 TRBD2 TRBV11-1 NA TGTGCCAGCAGCGACCGACTAGCGGGAGCATTGACCGGGGAGCTGTTTTTT CASSDRLAGALTGELFF
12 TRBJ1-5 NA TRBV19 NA TGTGCCAGTAGTCCAGGGCGCCAGCCCCAGCATTTT CASSPGRQPQHF
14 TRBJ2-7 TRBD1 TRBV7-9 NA TGTGCCAGCAGCCAAGGACAGGGACCTCTCGAGCAGTACTTC CASSQGQGPLEQYF
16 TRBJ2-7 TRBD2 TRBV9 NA TGTGCCAGCAGCAAGGGGGGACTAGTGGAGGTCTACGAGCAGTACTTC CASSKGGLVEVYEQYF
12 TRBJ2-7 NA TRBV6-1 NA TGTGCCAGCAGCCTCGGGTTCTACGAGCAGTACTTC CASSLGFYEQYF
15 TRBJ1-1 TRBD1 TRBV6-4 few TGTGCCAGCAGCGAAGACAGGGGGGGTTCCACTGAAGCTTTCTTT CASSEDRGGSTEAFF
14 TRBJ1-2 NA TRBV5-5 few TGTGCCAGCAGCTTAAGACAGTTAAACTATGGCTACACCTTC CASSLRQLNYGYTF
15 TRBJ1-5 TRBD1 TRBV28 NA TGTGCCAGCAGTCCGGGACAGGGGTTGAATCAGCCCCAGCATTTT CASSPGQGLNQPQHF
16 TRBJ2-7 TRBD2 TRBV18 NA TGTGCCAGCTCACCAACGACTAGCGGGATCTCCTACGAGCAGTACTTC CASSPTTSGISYEQYF
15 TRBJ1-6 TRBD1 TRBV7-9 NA TGTGCCACCTCTGATTGGGACAGGGTTACATCACCCCTCCACTTT CATSDWDRVTSPLHF
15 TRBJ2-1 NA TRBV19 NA TGTGCCAGTAGTATACCTGACAGCTCCTACAATGAGCAGTTCTTC CASSIPDSSYNEQFF
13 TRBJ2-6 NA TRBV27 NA TGTGCCAGCAGTGCCCAGGGGGCCAACGTCCTGACTTTC CASSAQGANVLTF
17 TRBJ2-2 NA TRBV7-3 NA TGTGCCAGCAGCATCACGTCGGGAGTAGGGAACACCGGGGAGCTGTTTTTT CASSITSGVGNTGELFF
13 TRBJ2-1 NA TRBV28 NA TGTGCCAGCAGTATAGCGGAACTCAATGAGCAGTTCTTC CASSIAELNEQFF
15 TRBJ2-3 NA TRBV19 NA TGTGCCAGTAGTGACCGGGACTTCCGGCCAGATACGCAGTATTTT CASSDRDFRPDTQYF
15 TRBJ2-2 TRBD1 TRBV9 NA TGTGCCAACACAACCTTGGGACAGAGGGGCGGGGAGCTGTTTTTT CANTTLGQRGGELFF
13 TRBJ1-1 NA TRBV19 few TGTGCCAGTGCAACTACTCTAAACACTGAAGCTTTCTTT CASATTLNTEAFF
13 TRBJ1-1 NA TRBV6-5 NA TGTGCCAGCAGGCCGACAGGGAACACTGAAGCTTTCTTT CASRPTGNTEAFF
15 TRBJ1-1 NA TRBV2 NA TGTGCCAGCAGTGAATTACAGCTAATGAACACTGAAGCTTTCTTT CASSELQLMNTEAFF